These 28 T cell receptor beta chains were sequenced from one sample in a study of Graves' ophthalmopathy and Graves' hyperthyroidism. Amplifying from RNA transcripts, the study obtained TCR beta CDR3 regions. A first-round RT-PCR used HTBI primers, followed by a second-round multiplex PCR. TCRdb redid the calling of the multiplex PCR reads with MiXCR, one entry per CDR3 protein. The sample lists about 640,000 distinct CDR3 sequences, over 40% occurring once. Material for sequencing was peripheral blood. The source of these receptors is an adult man with Graves' ophthalmopathy.

This clonotype was recorded many times. The chain is built from TRBV29-1 and TRBJ1-2; no reliable D call. This CDR3 has 12 residues. V was cut by 4 bases and J by 2 bases, with 8 bases left in between. The germline V gene encodes CDR1 SQVTM and CDR2 ANQGSEA. CDR3 amino acids: CSVVWLNYGYTF. CDR3 DNA: TGCAGCGTTGTTTGGTTAAACTATGGCTACACCTTC.

This rearrangement joins TRBV10-2 to TRBJ2-3, with 12 bases aligning to TRBD2. The germline V gene encodes CDR1 WSHSY and CDR2 SAAADI. The CDR3 consists of 15 residues. The J segment lost 5 bases and the V segment lost 4 bases, leaving 4 bases of the junction unmatched. As DNA, the CDR3 is TGCGCCAGCAGTGCCGAGACTAGCGGGGGAGATACGCAGTATTTT. The encoded protein is CASSAETSGGDTQYF.

As for this clonotype: This could be a read error, since a much larger clone is one nucleotide away. Since no conserved phenylalanine or tryptophan closes the CDR3, a read error is the likely cause. The rearrangement joins TRBV6-5 to TRBJ1-1; maybe TRBD1 (6 bases). Trimming stripped 5 bases from V and 3 bases from J, with 13 bases between. Germline V gives CDR1 MNHEY, CDR2 SVGAGI. The CDR3 is made up of 14 amino acids. The CDR3 DNA reads TGTGCCAGCAGTGCACAGGGAAGAGACACTGAAGCTTTCTTG. Translated, it gives CASSAQGRDTEAFL.

The chain carries TRBV6-5 and TRBJ2-5, with 11 positions matching TRBD2. The last part of the DNA fits TRBJ2-7 better; the J call may be wrong. This CDR3 is built from 16 residues. Germline V gene lookup returns CDR1 MNHEY and CDR2 SVGAGI. CDR3 sequence: CASSRFGTSGNYEQYF. CDR3 bases: TGTGCCAGCAGCAGATTCGGGACTAGCGGAAATTACGAGCAGTACTTC.

The CDR3 DNA reads as TGCAGGCTTACAGGGGACGGGGCCAACGTCCTGACTTTC. Translating gives CRLTGDGANVLTF. This chain links TRBV29-1 with TRBJ2-6, with 7 positions matching TRBD1. Germline lookup yields CDR1 SQVTM and CDR2 ANQGSEA. The CDR3 length is 13 residues.

This clonotype has just a few counts. The J gene is TRBJ1-1, the V gene TRBV5-1, with 12 bases fitting TRBD1. V dropped 0 bases and J dropped 2; count of bases not matched to a gene: 8. The CDR3 runs to 18 residues. Germline CDR1 and CDR2: SGHRS and YFSETQ. CDR3 DNA sequence: TGCGCCAGCAGCTTGGGCCGGGGGACAGGGGGCGGTAACACTGAAGCTTTCTTT. It translates to CASSLGRGTGGGNTEAFF.

This clonotype was seen ten or more times. The V and J genes are TRBV2 and TRBJ1-2; TRBD1 agrees at 7 bases. Germline V lookup: CDR1 SNHLY, CDR2 FYNNEI. With 6 bases clipped from V and 7 bases from J, the junction kept 11 bases outside the gene matches. The CDR3 totals 14 residues. The DNA for the CDR3 is TGTGCCAGCAGGCCTGAGAGGCAGGGGGTTGGCTACACCTTC. It codes for CASRPERQGVGYTF.

This clonotype was seen repeatedly, ten times or more. One junction end disagrees with the germline gene, perhaps due to a read error. The genes are TRBV7-9 and TRBJ2-1; D is unclear. Germline lookup yields CDR1 SEHNR and CDR2 FQNEAQ (reference sequence). This CDR3 contains 13 residues. CDR3 sequence reads: CASSLKTGLEEAF. CDR3 bases: TGTGCCAGCAGCTTAAAAACGGGCCTCGAAGAAGCCTTC. The full variable domain, with the rest looked up from reference TRBV7-9 and TRBJ2-1, is DTGVSQNPRHKITKRGQNVTFRCDPISEHNRLYWYRQTLGQGPEFLTYFQNEAQLEKSRLLSDRFSAERPKGSFSTLEIQRTEQGDSAMYLCASSLKTGLEEAFGPGTRLTVL.

At least ten counts were recorded for this clonotype. The chain carries TRBV9 and TRBJ2-7; 13 nucleotides match TRBD2. This CDR3 comprises 16 residues. The V segment lost 0 bases and the J segment 7 bases; nucleotides outside the gene matches: 7. Germline lookup yields CDR1 SGDLS and CDR2 YYNGEE. DNA of the CDR3: TGTGCCAGCAGCGTAGGACTAGCGGGAGGACCGGATGAGCAGTACTTC. As protein: CASSVGLAGGPDEQYF.

V is TRBV10-3 and J is TRBJ1-1; 7 bases match TRBD1. The CDR3 contains 16 residues. V lost 2 bases and J lost 2; bases outside the gene matches: 8. Germline V gene sequence: CDR1 ENHRY, CDR2 SYGVKD. CDR3 coding DNA: TGTGCCATCAGTGAGGGTTCGACAGGGCTCAACACTGAAGCTTTCTTT. It codes for CAISEGSTGLNTEAFF.

This clonotype was detected ten times or more. V is TRBV7-8 and J is TRBJ1-5; TRBD1 matches 9 bases. The CDR3 totals 15 residues. The germline CDR1 and CDR2 sequences are SGHVS and FQNEAQ. V was pared by 5 bases and J by 5 bases, with 7 bases of the junction left unmatched. The CDR3 DNA sequence: TGTGCCAGCAGCCATCAAACAGGGGGCGATCAGCCCCAGCATTTT. This sequence encodes CASSHQTGGDQPQHF.

The CDR3 coding sequence is TGTGCCAGCAGCTTAGGGGGGGGGCAAAATCAGCCCCAGCATTTT. It is translated as CASSLGGGQNQPQHF. The rearrangement joins TRBV11-2 to TRBJ1-5, with a tentative D call TRBD1 (6 bases). There are 15 residues in the CDR3. CDR1 and CDR2 from the germline V gene are SGHAT and FQNNGV. The germline V and J ends were trimmed by 1 base and 4 bases, with 11 bases remaining between them.

This clonotype was seen a few times. The gene calls are TRBV20-1 and TRBJ2-5, with a possible D match to TRBD1 (6 bases). Germline-derived CDR1 and CDR2 are DFQATT and SNEGSKA (reference sequence). This CDR3 has 14 amino acids. The V gene lost 3 bases and the J gene lost 3 bases, with 14 bases spanning the gap. The CDR3 DNA is TGCAGTGCTAGGGAAATACAGGGAGAAGAGACCCAGTACTTC. Its protein is CSAREIQGEETQYF.

This clonotype was recorded at least ten times. The gene calls are TRBV10-2 and TRBJ1-1; no firm D call. This CDR3 has 15 amino acids. Between the trimmed V and J ends, which lost 3 bases and 5 bases, there was a span of 16 bases. Germline V gives CDR1 WSHSY, CDR2 SAAADI. This CDR3 reads CASSDQPLGFTEAFF. The CDR3 DNA reads as TGCGCCAGCAGTGACCAGCCCCTGGGGTTTACTGAAGCTTTCTTT.

The V call is TRBV19, the J call TRBJ2-7; D is perhaps TRBD2 (5 bases). V was pared by 6 bases and J by 7 bases, with 13 bases between. Germline-derived CDR1 and CDR2 are LNHDA and SQIVND (reference sequence). This CDR3 has 12 residues. This CDR3 is CASRGSPGEQYF. Written as DNA, the CDR3 is TGTGCCAGTAGAGGCAGCCCGGGGGAGCAGTACTTC.

This clonotype was seen just once. A read error may be the cause here, since a much bigger clone is one base away. The chain recombines TRBV10-3 with TRBJ2-7; 8 nucleotides line up with TRBD2. The CDR3 length is 15 residues. Germline CDR1 ENHRY, CDR2 SYGVKD. CDR3: CATSESAGGSYEQYF. In nucleotides, the CDR3 is TGTGCCACCAGTGAGTCGGCGGGAGGATCATACGAGCAGTACTTC.

As for this clonotype: The junction differs from germline at one of its ends, possibly a read error. This chain links TRBV7-3 with TRBJ1-5; TRBD1 might be the D (6 bases). Germline V gives CDR1 SGHTA, CDR2 FQGTGA. The CDR3 is 16 residues long. CDR3 DNA: TGTACCAGCAGCTTAGTTGGGGGGCAGGGCAATCAGCCCCAGCATTTT. It is translated as CTSSLVGGQGNQPQHF.

The chain uses TRBV29-1 and TRBJ2-5; tentatively, D is TRBD1 (5 bases). Germline assignment: CDR1 SQVTM and CDR2 ANQGSEA. V was trimmed by 4 bases and J by 5 bases, leaving 17 bases between them. The CDR3 runs 14 residues. Here the CDR3 DNA reads TGCAGCGTTGCTAGACCAGGGTCCAGTGAGACCCAGTACTTC. It specifies CSVARPGSSETQYF.

This clonotype was found a few times. This chain uses TRBV6-1 with TRBJ2-3; D perhaps matches TRBD1 (6 bases). This CDR3 has 15 residues. The V end was cut by 10 bases, the J end by 2 bases, with 19 bases between. Germline loops: CDR1 MNHNS, CDR2 SASEGT. CDR3 loop: CAIKPGQKYTDTQYF. CDR3 bases: TGTGCCATCAAGCCCGGACAGAAATACACAGATACGCAGTATTTT.

This clonotype was seen a handful of times. The gene calls are TRBV25-1 and TRBJ2-1; unclear D gene. The V and J ends lost 1 base and 2 bases respectively, with 3 bases between them. This CDR3 has 13 amino acids. CDR1 is MGHDK, CDR2 SYGVNS, per germline. CDR3 residues: CASSESAYNEQFF. CDR3 DNA sequence: TGTGCCAGCAGTGAATCAGCCTACAATGAGCAGTTCTTC.

A few counts support this clonotype. Its ends do not fully match the called genes, so a read error is possible. The chain is built from TRBV7-9 and TRBJ2-7, with D possibly TRBD2 on 5 matching bases. Looked up from germline, CDR1 is SEHNR and CDR2 is FQNEAQ (reference sequence). The CDR3 has 16 amino acids. The CDR3 region is CASSQDLRERNYEQYF. For the CDR3, the DNA is TGCGCCAGCAGCCAAGACCTCCGTGAGCGGAACTACGAGCAGTACTTC.

As regards this clonotype: This may be a read error, as it is one base from a much larger clone. This chain joins TRBV14 and TRBJ2-7, with 9 positions matching TRBD2. This CDR3 region has 15 residues. CDR1 SGHDN and CDR2 FVKESK come from the germline V gene. This CDR3 is CASSQDRGRAYGQYF. The CDR3 DNA is TGTGCCAGCAGCCAAGATCGCGGGAGGGCCTACGGGCAGTACTTC.

This sequence joins TRBV29-1 and TRBJ2-7; TRBD2 matches at 8 bases. The CDR3 extends over 12 amino acids. The V gene's germline CDR1 is SQVTM and CDR2 ANQGSEA. The ends lost 7 bases at V and 4 bases at J; junction bases unmatched: 6. The CDR3 loop is CSAGLGTYEQYF. CDR3 in DNA: TGCAGCGCGGGACTAGGGACATACGAGCAGTACTTC.

This clonotype was seen a few times. Germline is not matched at one junction end, which may reflect a read error. The chain combines TRBV7-2 with TRBJ1-1; unclear D gene. The CDR3 is 15 amino acids. CDR1 and CDR2 from the germline V gene are SGHTA and FQGNSA. CDR3 coding DNA: TGCGCCAGCAGCCAAGATATTGGGAGCGGCACTGAAGCTTTCTTT. Its translation is CASSQDIGSGTEAFF.

This clonotype was counted ten times or more. The chain combines TRBV19 with TRBJ1-5; 7 nucleotides line up with TRBD1. Looked up from germline, CDR1 is LNHDA and CDR2 is SQIVND (reference sequence). V lost 9 bases, J lost 4 bases, and 12 bases stayed unmatched. CDR3 length equals 15 residues. CDR3 residues: CASRGDRAPNQPQHF. CDR3 sequence (DNA): TGTGCCAGCAGAGGAGACAGGGCCCCAAATCAGCCCCAGCATTTT.

Details on this clonotype: A much more abundant neighbour one base away suggests this may be a read error. J is TRBJ1-2 and V is TRBV29-1, with D possibly TRBD1 on 5 matching bases. Trimming took 1 base from V and 3 from J, leaving 15 bases between them. This CDR3 is 15 amino acids long. Germline values: CDR1 SQVTM, CDR2 ANQGSEA. In DNA form, the CDR3 reads TGCAGCGTTGAAGGGGACGGCAACCCCTACTATGGCTACACCTTC. Translating gives CSVEGDGNPYYGYTF.

Points on this clonotype: A much larger clonotype is one base distant, so this may be a read error. The chain links TRBV5-1 to TRBJ1-6; TRBD1 matches 9 bases. Germline V gene sequence: CDR1 SGHRS, CDR2 YFSETQ. V gave up 7 bases and J gave up 10 bases; unmatched junction bases: 12. This CDR3 region has 15 residues. The DNA for the CDR3 is TGCGCCAGCGGCTCGACAGGGGGTGAGGGATCACCCCTCCACTTT. As protein: CASGSTGGEGSPLHF.

This clonotype was observed a single time. V usage is TRBV25-1 and J usage is TRBJ1-2; D might be TRBD1 (5 bases). Germline values: CDR1 MGHDK, CDR2 SYGVNS. With 5 bases removed from V and 5 bases from J, the gap between germline ends came to 12 bases. The CDR3 is made up of 13 amino acids. CDR3 in DNA: TGTGCCAGCAGTTACGGGGGGAGATATGGCTACACCTTC. Protein: CASSYGGRYGYTF.